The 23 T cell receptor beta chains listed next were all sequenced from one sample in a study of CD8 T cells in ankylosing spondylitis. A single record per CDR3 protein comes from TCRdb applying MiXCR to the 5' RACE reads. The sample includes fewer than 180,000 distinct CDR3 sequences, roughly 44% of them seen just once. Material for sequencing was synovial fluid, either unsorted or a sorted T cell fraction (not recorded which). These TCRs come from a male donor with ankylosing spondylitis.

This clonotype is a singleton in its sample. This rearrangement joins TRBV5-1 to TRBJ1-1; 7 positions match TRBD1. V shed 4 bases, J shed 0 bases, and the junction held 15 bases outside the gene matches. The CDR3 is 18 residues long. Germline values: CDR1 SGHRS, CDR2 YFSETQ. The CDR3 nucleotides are TGCGCCAGCAGCCGTGGGAACATTCACAGGGGACTGAACACTGAAGCTTTCTTT. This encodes CASSRGNIHRGLNTEAFF.

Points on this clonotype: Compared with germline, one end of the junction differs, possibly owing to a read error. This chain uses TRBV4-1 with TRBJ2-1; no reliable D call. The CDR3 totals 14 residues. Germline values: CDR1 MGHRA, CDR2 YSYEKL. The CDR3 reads CASSHSVSNNEQFF. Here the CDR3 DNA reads TGCGCCAGCAGCCATAGTGTCTCCAACAATGAGCAGTTCTTC.

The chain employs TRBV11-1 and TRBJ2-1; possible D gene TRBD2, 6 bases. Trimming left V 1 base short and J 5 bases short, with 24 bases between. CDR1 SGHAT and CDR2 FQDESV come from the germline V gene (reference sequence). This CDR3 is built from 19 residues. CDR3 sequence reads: CASSLGRGMGAYNDNEQFF. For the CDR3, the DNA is TGTGCCAGCAGCTTAGGTCGCGGGATGGGTGCGTATAACGACAATGAGCAGTTCTTC.

CDR3 loop: CAIQAGYGFQETQYF. The CDR3, as DNA: TGTGCCATCCAAGCGGGTTACGGCTTCCAAGAGACCCAGTACTTC. This chain links TRBV14 with TRBJ2-5, with D maybe TRBD2 (6 bases). This CDR3 region has 15 residues. The germline V and J ends were trimmed by 10 bases and 1 base, with 19 bases remaining between them. Germline V gene sequence: CDR1 SGHDN, CDR2 FVKESK.

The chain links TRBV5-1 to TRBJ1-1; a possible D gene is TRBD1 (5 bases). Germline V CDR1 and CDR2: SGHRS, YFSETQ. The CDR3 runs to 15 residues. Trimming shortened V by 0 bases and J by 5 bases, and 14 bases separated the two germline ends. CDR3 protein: CASSLGSGLYTEAFF. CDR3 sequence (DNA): TGCGCCAGCAGCTTGGGTTCAGGGCTTTATACTGAAGCTTTCTTT. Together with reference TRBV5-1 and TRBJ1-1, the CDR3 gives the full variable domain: KAGVTQTPRYLIKTRGQQVTLSCSPISGHRSVSWYQQTPGQGLQFLFEYFSETQRNKGNFPGRFSGRQFSNSRSEMNVSTLELGDSALYLCASSLGSGLYTEAFFGQGTRLTVV.

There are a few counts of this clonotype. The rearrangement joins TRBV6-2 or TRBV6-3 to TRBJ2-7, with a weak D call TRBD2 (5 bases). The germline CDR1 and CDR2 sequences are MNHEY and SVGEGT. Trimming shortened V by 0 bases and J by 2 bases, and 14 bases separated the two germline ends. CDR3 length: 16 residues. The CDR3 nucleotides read TGTGCCAGCAGTTACTCCAGTCAGGAGGCGACCTACGAGCAGTACTTC. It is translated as CASSYSSQEATYEQYF.

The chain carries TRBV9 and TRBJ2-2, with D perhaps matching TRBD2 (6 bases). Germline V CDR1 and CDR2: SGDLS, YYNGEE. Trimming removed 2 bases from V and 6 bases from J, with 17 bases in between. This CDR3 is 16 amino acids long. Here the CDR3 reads CASSVSAREEAGELFF. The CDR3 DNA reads TGTGCCAGCAGCGTCTCCGCCAGGGAGGAGGCCGGGGAGCTGTTTTTT.

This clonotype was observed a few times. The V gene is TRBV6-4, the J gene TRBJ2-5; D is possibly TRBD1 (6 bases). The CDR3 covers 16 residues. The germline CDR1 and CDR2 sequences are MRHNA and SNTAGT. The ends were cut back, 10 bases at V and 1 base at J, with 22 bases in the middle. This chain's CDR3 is CAISGTNPPAQETQYF. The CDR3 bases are TGTGCCATATCCGGGACAAACCCTCCAGCCCAAGAGACCCAGTACTTC.

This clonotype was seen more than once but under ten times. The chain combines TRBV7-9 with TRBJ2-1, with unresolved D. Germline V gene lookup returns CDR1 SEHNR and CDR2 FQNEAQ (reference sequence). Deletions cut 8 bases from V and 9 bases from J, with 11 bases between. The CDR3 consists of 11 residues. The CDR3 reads CASRGPCEQFF. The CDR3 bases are TGTGCCAGCCGCGGACCCTGTGAGCAGTTCTTC.

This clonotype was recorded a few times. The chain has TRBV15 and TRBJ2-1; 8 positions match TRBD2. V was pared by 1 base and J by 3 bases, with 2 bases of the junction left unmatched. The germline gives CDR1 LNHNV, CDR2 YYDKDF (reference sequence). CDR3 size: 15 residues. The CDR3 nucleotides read TGTGCCACCAGCAGAGGTCGGGAGGGCTACAATGAGCAGTTCTTC. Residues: CATSRGREGYNEQFF.

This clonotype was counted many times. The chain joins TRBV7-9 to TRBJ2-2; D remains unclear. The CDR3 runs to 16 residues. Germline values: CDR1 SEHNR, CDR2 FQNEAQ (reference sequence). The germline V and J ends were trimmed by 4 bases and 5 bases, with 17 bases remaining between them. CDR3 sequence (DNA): TGTGCCAGCAGCTCTAGACTGACCGGAATAACCGGGGAGCTGTTTTTT. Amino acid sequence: CASSSRLTGITGELFF.

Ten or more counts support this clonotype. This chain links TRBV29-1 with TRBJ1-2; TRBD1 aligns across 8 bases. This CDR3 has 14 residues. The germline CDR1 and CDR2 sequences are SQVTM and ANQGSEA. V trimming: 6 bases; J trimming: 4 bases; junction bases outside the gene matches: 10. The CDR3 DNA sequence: TGCAGCGTAAAAGAGGCAGGGGGCAGCTATGGCTACACCTTC. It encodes CSVKEAGGSYGYTF.

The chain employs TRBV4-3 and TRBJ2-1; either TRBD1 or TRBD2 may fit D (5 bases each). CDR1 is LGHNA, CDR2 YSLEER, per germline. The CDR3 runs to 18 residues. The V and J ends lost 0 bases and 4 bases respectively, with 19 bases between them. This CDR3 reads CASSQDEGIHIEYNEQFF. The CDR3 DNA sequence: TGCGCCAGCAGCCAAGATGAGGGGATACACATTGAGTACAATGAGCAGTTCTTC.

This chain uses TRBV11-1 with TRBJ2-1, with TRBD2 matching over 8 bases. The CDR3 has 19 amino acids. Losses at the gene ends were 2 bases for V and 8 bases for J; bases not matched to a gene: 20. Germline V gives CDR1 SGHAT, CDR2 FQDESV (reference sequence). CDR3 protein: CASSLLLPPFPGLVYEQFF. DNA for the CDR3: TGTGCCAGCAGCTTACTCCTTCCACCTTTCCCGGGACTAGTATATGAGCAGTTCTTC.

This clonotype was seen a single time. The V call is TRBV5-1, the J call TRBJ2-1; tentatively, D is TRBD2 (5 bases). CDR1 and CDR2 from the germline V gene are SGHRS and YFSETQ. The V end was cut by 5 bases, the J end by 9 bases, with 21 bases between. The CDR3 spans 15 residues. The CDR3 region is CASRRGRVVGVEQFF. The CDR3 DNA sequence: TGCGCCAGCAGGCGTGGGCGGGTAGTCGGTGTTGAGCAGTTCTTC.

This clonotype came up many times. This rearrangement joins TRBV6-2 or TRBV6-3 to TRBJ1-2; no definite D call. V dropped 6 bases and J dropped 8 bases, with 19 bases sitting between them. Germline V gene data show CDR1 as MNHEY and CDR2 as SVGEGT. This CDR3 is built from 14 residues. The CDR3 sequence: CASSRTYAGEGYTF. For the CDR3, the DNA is TGTGCCAGCAGCCGGACCTATGCCGGGGAAGGCTACACCTTC.

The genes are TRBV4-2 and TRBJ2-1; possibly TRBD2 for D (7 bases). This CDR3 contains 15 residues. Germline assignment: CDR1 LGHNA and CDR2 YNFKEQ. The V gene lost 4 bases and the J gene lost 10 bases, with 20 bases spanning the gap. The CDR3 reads CASSPPEGGASEQFF. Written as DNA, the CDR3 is TGTGCCAGCAGCCCCCCCGAGGGGGGGGCCTCCGAGCAGTTCTTC.

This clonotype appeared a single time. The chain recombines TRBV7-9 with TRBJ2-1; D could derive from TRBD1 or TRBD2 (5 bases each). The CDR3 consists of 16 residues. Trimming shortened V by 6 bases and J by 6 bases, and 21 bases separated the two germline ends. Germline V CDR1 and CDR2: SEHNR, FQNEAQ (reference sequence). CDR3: CASRLLRGPRINEQFF. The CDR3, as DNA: TGTGCCAGCAGGCTCCTGAGGGGCCCTAGAATCAATGAGCAGTTCTTC.

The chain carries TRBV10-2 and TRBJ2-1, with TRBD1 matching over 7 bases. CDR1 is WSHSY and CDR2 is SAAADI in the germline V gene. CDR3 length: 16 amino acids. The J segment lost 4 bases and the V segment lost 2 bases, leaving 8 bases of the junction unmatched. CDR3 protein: CASSETTGPFYNEQFF. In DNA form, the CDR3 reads TGCGCCAGCAGTGAGACGACAGGGCCCTTTTACAATGAGCAGTTCTTC.

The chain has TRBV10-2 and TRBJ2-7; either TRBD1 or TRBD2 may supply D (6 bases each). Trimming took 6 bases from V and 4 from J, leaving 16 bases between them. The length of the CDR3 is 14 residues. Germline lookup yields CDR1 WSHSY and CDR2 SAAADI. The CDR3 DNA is TGCGCCAGCAGGTTTTCTCAGGGGAGGTACGAGCAGTACTTC. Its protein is CASRFSQGRYEQYF.

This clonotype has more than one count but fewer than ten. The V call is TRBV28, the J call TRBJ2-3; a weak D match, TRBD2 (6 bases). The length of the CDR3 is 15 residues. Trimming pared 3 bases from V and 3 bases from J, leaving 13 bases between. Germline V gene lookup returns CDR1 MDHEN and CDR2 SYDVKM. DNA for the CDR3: TGTGCCAGCAGTTTGGAGGCTAGCGTAACAGATACGCAGTATTTT. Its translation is CASSLEASVTDTQYF. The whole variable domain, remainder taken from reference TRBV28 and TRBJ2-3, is DVKVTQSSRYLVKRTGEKVFLECVQDMDHENMFWYRQDPGLGLRLIYFSYDVKMKEKGDIPEGYSVSREKKERFSLILESASTNQTSMYLCASSLEASVTDTQYFGPGTRLTVL.

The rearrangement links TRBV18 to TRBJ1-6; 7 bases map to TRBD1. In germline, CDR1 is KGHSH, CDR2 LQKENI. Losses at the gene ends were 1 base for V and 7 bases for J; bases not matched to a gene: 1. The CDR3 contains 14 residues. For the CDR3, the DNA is TGTGCCAGCTCACCACACAGGGGAAATTCACCCCTCCACTTT. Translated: CASSPHRGNSPLHF.

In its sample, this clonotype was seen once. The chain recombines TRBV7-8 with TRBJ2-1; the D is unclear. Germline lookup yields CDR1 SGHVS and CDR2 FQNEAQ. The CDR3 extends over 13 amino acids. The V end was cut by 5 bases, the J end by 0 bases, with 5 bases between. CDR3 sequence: CASSMSSYNEQFF. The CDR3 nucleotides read TGTGCCAGCAGCATGAGCTCCTACAATGAGCAGTTCTTC.